A single sample gave rise to the 19 T cell receptor beta chains below, sequenced in a study of identical twins. TCRdb used MiXCR to reprocess the 5' RACE reads, holding one entry per CDR3 protein. This sample carries some 790,000 distinct CDR3 sequences, approximately 18% of them seen once, and the ten largest clones take less than 15%. These data are also associated with another study on T cells expressing NK-cell markers.

The sequenced material came from PBMCs. Receptor source: a woman younger than 30 in good health.

This clonotype was counted only a few times. The rearrangement uses TRBV6-1 and TRBJ1-1, with a tentative D call TRBD1 (6 bases). V gave up 11 bases and J gave up 6 bases, with 19 bases separating them. The germline CDR1 and CDR2 sequences are MNHNS and SASEGT. This CDR3 spans 13 amino acids. In DNA, the CDR3 is TGTGCCGCCGCGCACAGGGATCTGTCTGAAGCTTTCTTT. Its protein is CAAAHRDLSEAFF.

This clonotype was picked up many times. V usage is TRBV20-1 and J usage is TRBJ2-7, with 12 bases identical to TRBD2. The germline CDR1 and CDR2 sequences are DFQATT and SNEGSKA (reference sequence). The CDR3 has 13 residues. V shed 6 bases, J shed 5 bases, and the junction held 5 bases outside the gene matches. In DNA form, the CDR3 reads TGCAGTGCCCTAGCGGGAGGGCCCGACGAGCAGTACTTC. Its translation is CSALAGGPDEQYF.

The chain recombines TRBV6-1 with TRBJ2-7, with 8 bases matching TRBD1. This CDR3 contains 18 residues. Germline V gene data show CDR1 as MNHNS and CDR2 as SASEGT. J lost 4 bases, V lost 5 bases, and 19 bases had no gene match. Here the CDR3 reads CASSKLTIGTGNNYEQYF. The CDR3 DNA reads TGTGCCAGCAGTAAGCTAACAATCGGGACAGGAAACAATTACGAGCAGTACTTC.

The rearrangement joins TRBV13 to TRBJ2-3; D gene ambiguous. Trimming stripped 2 bases from V and 0 bases from J, with 9 bases between. Germline CDR1 is PRHDT and CDR2 is FYEKMQ (reference sequence). This CDR3 has 15 residues. The chain's CDR3 is CASSLKQTSTDTQYF. In DNA form, the CDR3 reads TGTGCCAGCAGCTTAAAGCAGACTAGCACAGATACGCAGTATTTT.

As DNA, the CDR3 is TGCAGCGTTGAGAAGGACAGGCAAGAGACCCAGTACTTC. This encodes CSVEKDRQETQYF. The gene calls are TRBV29-1 and TRBJ2-5; 7 bases fit TRBD1. Trimming removed 3 bases from V and 2 bases from J; junction bases left unmatched: 3. This CDR3 contains 13 residues. Germline V CDR1 and CDR2: SQVTM, ANQGSEA. The full variable domain, completed using reference TRBV29-1 and TRBJ2-5, is SAVISQKPSRDICQRGTSLTIQCQVDSQVTMMFWYRQQPGQSLTLIATANQGSEATYESGFVIDKFPISRPNLTFSTLTVSNMSPEDSSIYLCSVEKDRQETQYFGPGTRLLVL.

J is TRBJ1-4 and V is TRBV5-1; the D is unclear. Germline V gene sequence: CDR1 SGHRS, CDR2 YFSETQ. The CDR3 totals 14 residues. Between the trimmed V and J ends, which lost 4 bases and 4 bases, there was a span of 11 bases. CDR3 DNA: TGCGCCAGCAGCCACCCGGACCGTAATGAAAAACTGTTTTTT. Its protein is CASSHPDRNEKLFF.

The table lists this clonotype with a few counts. V gene TRBV2 combines with J gene TRBJ2-4; 10 positions agree with TRBD2. This CDR3 has 16 amino acids. Germline-derived CDR1 and CDR2 are SNHLY and FYNNEI. Trimming took 6 bases from V and 4 from J; bases not matched to a gene: 9. CDR3 loop: CASSSWTSGLKNIQYF. The DNA of the CDR3 is TGTGCCAGCAGCAGCTGGACTAGCGGCCTAAAAAACATTCAGTACTTC.

This clonotype appeared a few times. The rearrangement joins TRBV6-5 to TRBJ1-2; D is undetermined. V lost 0 bases and J lost 10, with 9 bases in between. Germline V gene data show CDR1 as MNHEY and CDR2 as SVGAGI. The CDR3 spans 12 residues. The CDR3 nucleotides read TGTGCCAGCAGTTACTCTGGGTACCCCTACACCTTC. It specifies CASSYSGYPYTF.

This clonotype has a handful of counts. The J gene is TRBJ2-4, the V gene TRBV12-3 or TRBV12-4; D gene unclear. This CDR3 region has 16 residues. Between the trimmed V and J ends, which lost 3 bases and 6 bases, there was a span of 18 bases. The DNA for the CDR3 is TGTGCCAGCAGTTTGAACTCTCTAAGTAGACGAAACATTCAGTACTTC. Residues: CASSLNSLSRRNIQYF.

This clonotype was seen at least ten times. The chain recombines TRBV12-3 or TRBV12-4 with TRBJ1-2; D may be TRBD1 (6 bases). Trimming removed 1 base at V and 8 bases at J, with 8 bases between. The CDR3 is 12 residues long. The CDR3 loop is CASSLGTAGYTF. The CDR3 DNA follows: TGTGCCAGCAGTTTAGGGACAGCGGGCTACACCTTC.

This clonotype was counted between two and nine times. J is TRBJ2-2 and V is TRBV12-3 or TRBV12-4; 7 bases fit TRBD1. The CDR3 is 13 residues long. V lost 6 bases to trimming and J lost 5 bases; unmatched junction nucleotides: 3. The chain's CDR3 is CASSDRETGELFF. In DNA form, the CDR3 reads TGTGCCAGCAGCGACAGGGAAACCGGGGAGCTGTTTTTT.

The rearrangement joins TRBV20-1 to TRBJ2-1; TRBD2 matches 10 bases. This CDR3 comprises 14 residues. The V and J ends lost 6 bases and 10 bases, in that order; junction bases with no gene match: 12. CDR1 and CDR2 (germline): DFQATT, SNEGSKA (reference sequence). Written as DNA, the CDR3 is TGCAGTGCCCTGAGGACTAGCGGTCAGGGGGAGCAGTTCTTC. Residues: CSALRTSGQGEQFF.

As regards this clonotype: The junction and the germline gene differ at one end; a read error may be behind it. The V gene is TRBV7-9, the J gene TRBJ2-7; D unclear. The CDR3 contains 15 residues. CDR1 is SEHNR and CDR2 is FQNEAQ in the germline V gene (reference sequence). In nucleotides, the CDR3 is TGTGCCAGAAGCTCCGCTTTGGAACCCTCCTACGAGCAGTACTTC. It is translated as CARSSALEPSYEQYF.

Concerning this clonotype itself: An end of the junction does not agree with germline; a read error may underlie this. V is TRBV6-2 or TRBV6-3 and J is TRBJ2-6; D unclear. Germline CDR1 and CDR2: MNHEY and SVGEGT. The CDR3 spans 13 residues. This CDR3 reads CASSPQWANGLTF. Written as DNA, the CDR3 is TGTGCCAGCAGCCCCCAGTGGGCCAACGGCCTGACTTTC.

This clonotype has only a few counts. The V call is TRBV12-3 or TRBV12-4, the J call TRBJ2-7, with TRBD2 matching over 9 bases. The trim removed 6 bases at V and 2 bases at J, leaving 5 bases unmatched. The CDR3 has 14 residues. Written as DNA, the CDR3 is TGTGCCAGCAGCCCTAGCGGGGTCACCTACGAGCAGTACTTC. Translated: CASSPSGVTYEQYF.

As concerns this clonotype: One end of the junction does not line up with germline, which may come from a read error. This chain uses TRBV7-7 with TRBJ2-2; tentatively, D is TRBD2 (6 bases). The CDR3 loop spans 14 amino acids. CDR1 SSHAT and CDR2 FNYEAQ come from the germline V gene (reference sequence). The CDR3 loop is CASSWRGPTGELFF. Here the CDR3 DNA reads TGTGCTAGCAGCTGGCGGGGCCCCACCGGGGAGCTGTTTTTT.

The gene calls are TRBV5-1 and TRBJ2-5, with D hard to call. The CDR3 contains 14 residues. Deletions cut 4 bases from V and 1 base from J, with 11 bases between. Germline V gene sequence: CDR1 SGHRS, CDR2 YFSETQ. DNA of the CDR3: TGCGCCAGCAGCATAGCAGCTTTCCAAGAGACCCAGTACTTC. Translated, it gives CASSIAAFQETQYF.

The rearrangement joins TRBV20-1 to TRBJ1-1; D gene uncertain. The CDR3 runs 10 residues. Germline CDR1 and CDR2: DFQATT and SNEGSKA (reference sequence). V gave up 4 bases and J gave up 11 bases, with 11 bases separating them. The CDR3: CSATARRAFF. The CDR3 bases are TGCAGTGCTACTGCCAGACGGGCTTTCTTT.

This clonotype was found a few times. The chain is built from TRBV12-3 or TRBV12-4 and TRBJ2-1; no reliable D call. V lost 3 bases to trimming and J lost 4 bases, with 7 bases between them. The CDR3 extends over 13 amino acids. The DNA of the CDR3 is TGTGCCAGCAGTTTGATGCGATACAATGAGCAGTTCTTC. Residues: CASSLMRYNEQFF.